Listed below are T cell receptor beta chains from one sample, sequenced in a study of OX40 agonist ivuxolimab in advanced cancers. The protocol was immunoSEQ multiplex PCR, while the TCRdb copy is restricted to in-frame clones and leaves out a portion. In the table there are roughly 93,000 clones, under 95% of which are singletons. The source was CD4+ or CD8+ T cells sorted from blood, collected in a trial of the OX40 agonist ivuxolimab. The receptor source for this set is an adult with an advanced solid tumor such as melanoma, head and neck, liver or kidney cancer. CDR3s include the opening cysteine and the closing phenylalanine or tryptophan. Fields, in order: J gene, clone size, D gene, V gene, CDR3 DNA, CDR3 protein. The D gene is left open where the match is weak. Some rows have no size entry. The others give once, few or many, or a class for an expanded clone.

TRBJ2-2 | . | TRBD1 | TRBV6-6 | TGTGCCAGCAAGGGACAGGGTGCCACCGGGGAGCTGTTTTTT | CASKGQGATGELFF
TRBJ2-2 | . | . | TRBV9 | TGTGCCAGCGGTACTGTTCTGGGAGGGAACACCGGGGAGCTGTTTTTT | CASGTVLGGNTGELFF
TRBJ2-1 | . | TRBD1 | TRBV9 | TGTGCCAGCAGCGTCGGACAGGGGCTTTTGAATGAGCAGTTCTTC | CASSVGQGLLNEQFF
TRBJ1-6 | once | TRBD1 | TRBV7-9 | TGTGCCAGCAGCTTAGCGACAGGGAGCTCCTATAATTCACCCCTCCACTTT | CASSLATGSSYNSPLHF
TRBJ2-1 | . | . | TRBV6-1 | TGTGCCAGCAGTGAAACCCTTGGTAGCAAAGAGCAGTTCTTC | CASSETLGSKEQFF
TRBJ2-7 | . | TRBD1 | TRBV7-9 | TGTGCCAGCAGCTCATCCGGGACAGGGTACGAGCAGTACTTC | CASSSSGTGYEQYF
TRBJ2-7 | few | TRBD2 | TRBV6-6 | TGTGCCAGCAGTAAACTAGCGGGGGGATCCTACGAGCAGTACTTC | CASSKLAGGSYEQYF
TRBJ2-2 | . | . | TRBV5-1 | TGCGCCAGCAGCTTGGGTCGGTTGAACACCGGGGAGCTGTTTTTT | CASSLGRLNTGELFF
TRBJ1-4 | . | . | TRBV2 | TGTGCCAGCTCGGGTGCTAATGAAAAACTGTTTTTT | CASSGANEKLFF
TRBJ2-7 | once | TRBD1 | TRBV5-1 | TGCGCCAGCAGCTTGGGGACAGGGTTGTTCTCCGAGCAGTACTTC | CASSLGTGLFSEQYF
TRBJ2-7 | . | . | TRBV12-2 | TGTGCAAGTCGTTTCCCTGGGACAGGGTTCTACGAGCAGTACTTC | CASRFPGTGFYEQYF
TRBJ1-2 | . | . | TRBV27 | TGTGCCAGCAGTTTATCATGGGACGGTGGAAGGCATGGCTACACCTTC | CASSLSWDGGRHGYTF
TRBJ2-7 | . | . | TRBV5-4 | TGTGCCAGCAGCTTGCAGGGTTTGGGCGAGCAGTACTTC | CASSLQGLGEQYF
TRBJ1-5 | . | . | TRBV5-5 | TGTGCCAGCAGCTTATGGGGTAATCAGCCCCAGCATTTT | CASSLWGNQPQHF
TRBJ1-3 | . | TRBD1 | TRBV30 | TGTGCCTGGAGTGCCAGGGACAGCTCTGGAAACACCATATATTTT | CAWSARDSSGNTIYF
TRBJ2-3 | once | . | TRBV5-4 | TGTGCCAGCAGCTTGAGGGCGGGGAGCGGCACAGATACGCAGTATTTT | CASSLRAGSGTDTQYF
TRBJ2-7 | . | TRBD2 | TRBV7-9 | TGTGCCAGCAGCATTGGGGCGGGAGCCTACGAGCAGTACTTC | CASSIGAGAYEQYF
TRBJ2-1 | . | . | TRBV5-1 | TGCGCCAGCAGCTACCGCGACTCCTACAATGAGCAGTTCTTC | CASSYRDSYNEQFF
TRBJ1-1 | . | TRBD1 | TRBV30 | TGTGCCTGGACAGGGGGCGCGGACACTGAAGCTTTCTTT | CAWTGGADTEAFF
TRBJ1-1 | . | TRBD1 | TRBV18 | TGTGCCAGCTCACGGGACAGGGGAGGGGTCGGCACTGAAGCTTTCTTT | CASSRDRGGVGTEAFF
TRBJ1-2 | . | . | TRBV27 | TGTGCCAGCAGTTTATCGCAGGGGTGGGCCTATGGCTACACCTTC | CASSLSQGWAYGYTF
TRBJ1-5 | . | TRBD1 | TRBV12-5 | TGTGCTAGTGGTGAAAGGACAGGACTATCTAATCAGCCCCAGCATTTT | CASGERTGLSNQPQHF
TRBJ2-7 | . | TRBD2 | TRBV6-1 | TGTGCCAGCAGTGACGCCGGGACTAGCGGGCTCGACGAGCAGTACTTC | CASSDAGTSGLDEQYF
TRBJ2-1 | once | . | TRBV4-1 | TGCGCCAGCAGCAAATACAATGAGCAGTTCTTC | CASSKYNEQFF
TRBJ1-3 | . | . | TRBV5-1 | TGCGCCAGCAGCTTCTGGGGCCTCATCTCTGGAAACACCATATATTTT | CASSFWGLISGNTIYF
TRBJ1-2 | . | TRBD1 | TRBV15 | TGTGCCACCAGCAGAGTGGGACAGGGGAACCCGAGGGGCTATGGCTACACCTTC | CATSRVGQGNPRGYGYTF
TRBJ2-1 | . | . | TRBV5-4 | TGTGCCAGCAGCTTATTTGGTAGCTCCTACAATGAGCAGTTCTTC | CASSLFGSSYNEQFF